This T cell receptor beta chain emerged from a study of blood T cell repertoires in COVID-19. The wider study: Samples taken during acute and convalescent COVID-19 were collected in the United States, Italy and Spain. T cells, B-cell-depleted T cells, or PBMCs provided the cDNA or gDNA that served as material.

Authors' processing steps: Reference gene primers were amplified, and this amplification served to estimate nucleated cell counts. TCRdb's copy holds only in-frame clones and misses some; the assay was immunoSEQ multiplex PCR. D and trimming come from the DNA, and the V and J calls and clone size come from that table. The sample records approximately 24,000 clones, roughly nine tenths being singletons. This clone was recorded once. The sample was peripheral blood. This receptor was identified in a human donor in a cohort sampled during active COVID-19.

CDR3 nucleotides: TGTGCCTGGAGTGTACTATCTGGACAGGGTCTTATCACCTTC. This sequence encodes CAWSVLSGQGLITF. V usage is TRBV30 and J usage is TRBJ1-2, with 8 nucleotides matching TRBD1. Germline CDR1 is GTSNPN and CDR2 is SVGIG (reference sequence). The trim removed 0 bases at V and 13 bases at J, leaving 13 bases unmatched. This CDR3 has 14 residues.